This TCR beta chain was observed in a study of blood T cell repertoires in COVID-19. Trimming took off 6 bases at V and 0 bases at J, with 12 bases between the two ends. Germline-derived CDR1 and CDR2 are MDHEN and SYDVKM. The CDR3 is made up of 14 amino acids. The method was immunoSEQ multiplex PCR; TCRdb's version includes in-frame clones alone and lacks a portion of them. The sample consists of roughly 290,000 clones, around 88% of them appearing once. This clonotype originated in a young man with acute or convalescent COVID-19. Sequencing was carried out using peripheral blood. This sequence joins TRBV28 and TRBJ2-7; the D gene is possibly TRBD2 (6 bases). CDR3 protein: CASRPDGSSYEQYF. CDR3 coding DNA: TGTGCCAGCAGACCGGACGGGAGCTCCTACGAGCAGTACTTC.